The present T cell receptor beta chain was sequenced within a study of blood T cell repertoires in COVID-19. Looking at the study overall: Nucleic acid was either cDNA or gDNA, and it came from T cells, B-cell-depleted T cells, or PBMCs.

The CDR3 contains 13 residues. Between the trimmed V and J ends, which lost 7 bases and 2 bases, there was a span of 11 bases. Germline values: CDR1 MDHEN, CDR2 SYDVKM. Original methodology: The authors estimated nucleated cell counts from reference gene primer amplification. Sequencing used immunoSEQ multiplex PCR; TCRdb keeps in-frame clones, though not all of them. Clone size and the V and J calls come from that table; the DNA yielded D and trimming. The repertoire includes approximately 170,000 clones, about 88% of them detected once, and about 1.9% sits in the top ten. Sequences were obtained from peripheral blood. This sequence joins TRBV28 and TRBJ2-5; the D gene is possibly TRBD1 (6 bases). This TCR was recovered from a man between 18 and 29 years old who had recovered from COVID-19. CDR3 amino acids: CASTGRGQETQYF. The CDR3, as DNA: TGTGCCAGCACCGGCAGGGGACAAGAGACCCAGTACTTC.